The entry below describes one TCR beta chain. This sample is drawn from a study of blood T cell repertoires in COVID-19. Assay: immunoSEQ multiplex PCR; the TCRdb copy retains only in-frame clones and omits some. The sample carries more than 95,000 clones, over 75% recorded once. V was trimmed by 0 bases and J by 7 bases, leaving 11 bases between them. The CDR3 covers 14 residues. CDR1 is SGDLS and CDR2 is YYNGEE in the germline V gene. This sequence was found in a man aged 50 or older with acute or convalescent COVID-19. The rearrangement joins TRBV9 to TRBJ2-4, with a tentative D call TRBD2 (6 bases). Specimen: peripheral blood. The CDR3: CASSVGGARNIQYF. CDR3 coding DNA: TGTGCCAGCAGCGTAGGCGGGGCGAGGAACATTCAGTACTTC.